The 30 T cell receptor beta chains below come from one sample, sequenced in a study of shared T cell receptors in the human thymus. Some clones are missing from TCRdb's copy, which holds only in-frame ones; the method was immunoSEQ multiplex PCR. Of hundreds of thousands of clones in the sample, 87% were seen once. These same data were also listed under a study on human thymus T cells.

The source material was thymocytes. These receptor sequences come from a boy under three years old with a congenital heart defect.

The CDR3 bases are TGTGCCAGCAGTTTCGGGCCCGGGGGGGGGTACAATGAGCAGTTCTTC. This gives the protein CASSFGPGGGYNEQFF. This sequence joins TRBV28 and TRBJ2-1; 8 bases fit TRBD2. From germline, CDR1 is MDHEN and CDR2 SYDVKM. The CDR3 spans 16 residues. Unmatched junction bases numbered 8, after V lost 3 bases and J lost 4 bases.

This chain uses TRBV15 with TRBJ2-7, with TRBD1 matching over 9 bases. V was pared by 1 base and J by 0 bases, with 10 bases of the junction left unmatched. The CDR3 contains 18 residues. Germline CDR1 LNHNV, CDR2 YYDKDF (reference sequence). DNA of the CDR3: TGTGCCACCAGCAGAGTAACCCCGGGACAGGGACTCTCCTACGAGCAGTACTTC. This translates into CATSRVTPGQGLSYEQYF.

The chain carries TRBV7-6 and TRBJ2-1, with 11 bases lining up with TRBD2. J gave up 4 bases and V 5 bases, and 4 bases lay outside the gene matches. CDR3 size: 15 residues. CDR1 SGHVS and CDR2 FNYEAQ come from the germline V gene. CDR3 amino acids: CASSKGLADYNEQFF. CDR3 DNA: TGTGCCAGCAGCAAGGGACTAGCGGATTACAATGAGCAGTTCTTC.

The chain combines TRBV7-8 with TRBJ2-7, with 10 bases aligning to TRBD2. The J segment lost 0 bases and the V segment lost 5 bases, leaving 16 bases of the junction unmatched. The CDR3 has 19 amino acids. Per germline, CDR1 SGHVS and CDR2 FQNEAQ. The CDR3 DNA reads as TGTGCCAGCAGCCCCGCCCCACGAACTAGCGGGGAGAGCTCCTACGAGCAGTACTTC. As protein: CASSPAPRTSGESSYEQYF.

This chain uses TRBV6-5 with TRBJ2-3, with 7 bases that match TRBD2. The CDR3 sequence is 15 residues long. The V and J ends lost 1 base and 1 base, in that order; junction bases with no gene match: 2. Germline V gives CDR1 MNHEY, CDR2 SVGAGI. CDR3 nucleotide sequence: TGTGCCAGCAGTTACTTACGGGGGGGCACAGATACGCAGTATTTT. Its translation: CASSYLRGGTDTQYF.

The J gene is TRBJ2-1, the V gene TRBV5-1; 9 bases match TRBD1. This CDR3 has 13 amino acids. The germline gives CDR1 SGHRS, CDR2 YFSETQ. The J segment lost 5 bases and the V segment lost 6 bases, leaving 3 bases of the junction unmatched. The CDR3: CASTGQGNNEQFF. In DNA, the CDR3 is TGCGCCAGCACCGGACAGGGGAACAATGAGCAGTTCTTC.

The chain combines TRBV6-5 with TRBJ1-2; no clear D. CDR1 is MNHEY and CDR2 is SVGAGI in the germline V gene. The CDR3 loop spans 16 amino acids. V was shortened by 4 bases and J by 7 bases, with 22 bases between the two germline ends. The CDR3 nucleotides read TGTGCCAGCAGTTCATCATGGTCCGTCGGGGTGGTTGGCTACACCTTC. Translated, it gives CASSSSWSVGVVGYTF.

The gene calls are TRBV5-1 and TRBJ1-4, with 7 bases aligning to TRBD1. V shed 3 bases and J 6 bases; nucleotides not matched to a gene: 8. Per germline, CDR1 SGHRS and CDR2 YFSETQ. This CDR3 region has 15 residues. CDR3 nucleotides: TGCGCCAGCAGCTATTGGACAGGAGGATATGAAAAACTGTTTTTT. Protein sequence: CASSYWTGGYEKLFF.

V gene TRBV5-1 combines with J gene TRBJ1-1; TRBD1 might be the D (6 bases). Germline CDR1 reads SGHRS; CDR2 reads YFSETQ. The CDR3 covers 14 residues. Trimming left V 6 bases short and J 4 bases short, with 16 bases between. The CDR3 DNA is TGCGCCAGCATGTCCAGGGAGGGGGGCACTGAAGCTTTCTTT. Translating gives CASMSREGGTEAFF.

V and J are TRBV5-1 and TRBJ1-2, with no clear D. This CDR3 region has 11 residues. Per germline, CDR1 SGHRS and CDR2 YFSETQ. The germline V and J ends were trimmed by 2 bases and 8 bases, with 7 bases remaining between them. CDR3 DNA sequence: TGCGCCAGCAGCTTCGACGGGGGCTACACCTTC. Protein sequence: CASSFDGGYTF.

The V and J genes are TRBV5-6 and TRBJ1-5; the D gene is possibly TRBD1 (6 bases). CDR3 size: 14 residues. V was cut by 5 bases and J by 8 bases, with 17 bases left in between. Germline CDR1 is SGHDT and CDR2 is YYEEEE. The CDR3 loop reads CASRLQGTGEPQHF. Written as DNA, the CDR3 is TGTGCCAGCAGGTTACAGGGAACGGGTGAGCCCCAGCATTTT.

The genes are TRBV5-1 and TRBJ2-1; 7 bases are a match to TRBD2. V lost 1 base to trimming and J lost 10 bases; unmatched junction nucleotides: 5. CDR1 is SGHRS and CDR2 is YFSETQ in the germline V gene. The CDR3 consists of 13 residues. CDR3 region: CASSLYRGGEQFF. In nucleotides, the CDR3 is TGCGCCAGCAGCTTGTATCGGGGAGGGGAGCAGTTCTTC.

The V and J genes are TRBV4-3 and TRBJ1-5, with D perhaps TRBD1 (5 bases). Trimming took 0 bases from V and 4 from J, leaving 13 bases between them. The germline gives CDR1 LGHNA, CDR2 YSLEER. The CDR3 consists of 16 residues. The CDR3 loop is CASSQDVGLKNQPQHF. DNA of the CDR3: TGCGCCAGCAGCCAAGATGTGGGACTCAAAAATCAGCCCCAGCATTTT.

This chain uses TRBV7-2 with TRBJ2-5; D is unresolved. The V and J ends lost 0 bases and 5 bases respectively, with 7 bases between them. Germline assignment: CDR1 SGHTA and CDR2 FQGNSA. This CDR3 spans 13 amino acids. CDR3 sequence reads: CASSLAKEETQYF. In DNA form, the CDR3 reads TGTGCCAGCAGCTTAGCAAAGGAGGAGACCCAGTACTTC.

The chain uses TRBV25-1 and TRBJ2-2; 10 positions match TRBD2. The germline gives CDR1 MGHDK, CDR2 SYGVNS. This CDR3 contains 17 residues. V was clipped by 1 base and J by 1 base; unmatched bases: 3. This chain's CDR3 is CASSESKRGGNTGELFF. The CDR3 DNA is TGTGCCAGCAGTGAATCCAAGCGGGGGGGGAACACCGGGGAGCTGTTTTTT.

The rearrangement uses TRBV23-1 and TRBJ1-2; 7 bases agree with TRBD1. TRBV23-1 has ORF status, its function being uncertain. This CDR3 is built from 15 residues. V was clipped by 2 bases and J by 2 bases; unmatched bases: 5. CDR3: CASSQVGTENYGYTF. CDR3 sequence (DNA): TGCGCCAGCAGTCAAGTAGGGACAGAGAACTATGGCTACACCTTC.

The V gene is TRBV5-4, the J gene TRBJ1-1; D might be TRBD1 (5 bases). Germline V gives CDR1 SGHNT, CDR2 YYREEE (reference sequence). The CDR3 loop spans 14 amino acids. Trimming cost V 6 bases and J 4 bases, with 16 bases left between them. The CDR3 DNA reads TGTGCCAGCAAATACGCAGGGTCGTCCACTGAAGCTTTCTTT. Its protein product is CASKYAGSSTEAFF.

The chain is built from TRBV4-3 and TRBJ2-7, with D possibly being TRBD1 (5 bases). This CDR3 region has 14 residues. Germline-derived CDR1 and CDR2 are LGHNA and YSLEER. V was trimmed by 1 base and J by 6 bases, leaving 13 bases between them. The CDR3 loop is CASSQGAGRGEQYF. DNA of the CDR3: TGCGCCAGCAGCCAAGGCGCAGGGCGAGGCGAGCAGTACTTC.

V and J are TRBV28 and TRBJ1-5; 7 bases agree with TRBD1. V lost 7 bases to trimming and J lost 6 bases; unmatched junction nucleotides: 12. This CDR3 contains 15 residues. Germline CDR1 reads MDHEN; CDR2 reads SYDVKM. CDR3 loop: CASILRQGRGQPQHF. The CDR3 DNA follows: TGTGCCAGCATTCTACGACAGGGTCGGGGTCAGCCCCAGCATTTT.

The V gene is TRBV15, the J gene TRBJ2-4, with 8 bases lining up with TRBD1. Germline values: CDR1 LNHNV, CDR2 YYDKDF (reference sequence). This CDR3 has 14 residues. Trimming took 10 bases from V and 2 from J; bases not matched to a gene: 7. CDR3 coding DNA: TGTGCCATATCGCAGGGGGCAACCAAAAACATTCAGTACTTC. Its translation is CAISQGATKNIQYF.

Written as DNA, the CDR3 is TGTGCCAGCAGAGCATTTGAAAAACTGTTTTTT. Its translation: CASRAFEKLFF. V is TRBV6-6 and J is TRBJ1-4, with D unresolved. CDR3 length equals 11 residues. Trimming left V 6 bases short and J 7 bases short, with 6 bases between. From germline, CDR1 is MNHNY and CDR2 SVGAGI (reference sequence).

The chain joins TRBV10-3 to TRBJ1-2; D might be TRBD1 (6 bases). CDR1 ENHRY and CDR2 SYGVKD come from the germline V gene. V shed 0 bases and J shed 2 bases, with 10 bases lying between them. The CDR3 has 15 residues. CDR3 region: CAISESLGQNYGYTF. The CDR3 bases are TGTGCCATCAGTGAGTCGCTTGGACAGAACTATGGCTACACCTTC.

The chain uses TRBV5-8 and TRBJ1-1; 9 nucleotides align to TRBD1. The CDR3 has 14 amino acids. Germline V CDR1 and CDR2: SGHTS, YDEGEE. V lost 4 bases, J lost 6 bases, and 7 bases stayed unmatched. The CDR3 DNA reads TGTGCCAGCAGCAGAAGGGACAGGGAGGCTGAAGCTTTCTTT. Amino acid sequence: CASSRRDREAEAFF.

The chain joins TRBV28 to TRBJ2-7; D unclear. CDR3 length: 13 amino acids. CDR1 MDHEN and CDR2 SYDVKM come from the germline V gene. V lost 5 bases to trimming and J lost 3 bases, with 11 bases between them. DNA for the CDR3: TGTGCCAGCAGTGTGATCCTAAACTACGAGCAGTACTTC. It encodes CASSVILNYEQYF.

This chain links TRBV23-1 with TRBJ2-7; a possible D gene is TRBD1 (6 bases). TRBV23-1 is marked as an open reading frame, function uncertain. CDR3 length: 15 residues. V shed 2 bases and J shed 2 bases, with 13 bases lying between them. The CDR3 bases are TGCGCCAGCAGTCAAGGGGAGAAGGGGGCCTACGAGCAGTACTTC. Translated: CASSQGEKGAYEQYF.

This chain uses TRBV4-3 with TRBJ2-7; TRBD1 aligns across 8 bases. With 0 bases clipped from V and 2 bases from J, the junction kept 9 bases outside the gene matches. This CDR3 is built from 17 residues. The germline V gene encodes CDR1 LGHNA and CDR2 YSLEER. CDR3 DNA sequence: TGCGCCAGCAGCCAAGAAATTACGGGACAGGTGACCTACGAGCAGTACTTC. It is translated as CASSQEITGQVTYEQYF.

The rearrangement links TRBV5-1 to TRBJ2-5; TRBD1 matches 7 bases. The end of the DNA aligns better with TRBJ2-7, so the J call may be wrong. The length of the CDR3 is 15 residues. Germline CDR1 SGHRS, CDR2 YFSETQ. The CDR3 here is CASSPNYRGRYEQYF. The CDR3 DNA reads TGCGCCAGCAGCCCCAATTACAGGGGTCGCTACGAGCAGTACTTC.

The gene calls are TRBV27 and TRBJ2-3; 13 nucleotides align to TRBD2. Germline values: CDR1 MNHEY, CDR2 SMNVEV (reference sequence). Losses at the gene ends were 5 bases for V and 4 bases for J; bases not matched to a gene: 9. This CDR3 contains 17 residues. The CDR3 nucleotides read TGTGCCAGCAGTCCTCGGACTAGCGGGGGTGTTGCAGATACGCAGTATTTT. Translation gives CASSPRTSGGVADTQYF.

The genes are TRBV5-1 and TRBJ1-1; D remains ambiguous. This CDR3 has 12 amino acids. Trimming cost V 0 bases and J 8 bases, with 8 bases left between them. Germline V gene lookup returns CDR1 SGHRS and CDR2 YFSETQ. CDR3 sequence: CASSLDASEAFF. As DNA, the CDR3 is TGCGCCAGCAGCTTGGATGCGAGCGAAGCTTTCTTT.

The chain couples TRBV5-1 to TRBJ2-7; maybe TRBD2 (5 bases). Trimming removed 4 bases at V and 3 bases at J, with 11 bases between. Germline V gene sequence: CDR1 SGHRS, CDR2 YFSETQ. This CDR3 comprises 13 residues. In nucleotides, the CDR3 is TGCGCCAGCAGCCCTCGACGGGACTACGAGCAGTACTTC. It encodes CASSPRRDYEQYF.